A selection of T cell receptor beta chains follows, all from one sample in a study of radiation and T cells in renal cell carcinoma. TCRdb's table, derived via immunoSEQ multiplex PCR, lists solely in-frame clones and lacks some. The sample holds under 100,000 clones; 84% are singletons and the top ten take approximately 7.2%. Sequencing used blood, obtained from a patient whose treatment included radiotherapy and nephrectomy. Receptors were obtained from a man between 60 and 75 years old with renal cell carcinoma. The CDR3 runs from the conserved cysteine through the conserved F or W. Size is stated for part of the rows, as once, few or many counts, or as a class when the clone is expanded.

j_call,v_call,clone_size,cdr3_aa
TRBJ2-7,TRBV28,-,CASSSRTVPQYF
TRBJ2-7,TRBV28,-,CASSFLPGVEDEQYF
TRBJ2-2,TRBV29-1,-,CSVNEGGTGELFF
TRBJ2-1,TRBV7-3,-,CASSSNEQFF
TRBJ2-1,TRBV6-5,-,CASTPDSGKYNEQFF
TRBJ2-5,TRBV7-9,-,CASSLAQETQYF
TRBJ2-7,TRBV4-3,-,CASSHRQGLGEQYF
TRBJ2-4,TRBV30,once,CAWTARGRAKNIQYF
TRBJ2-1,TRBV14,-,CASSQGLAGSYNEQFF
TRBJ2-2,TRBV7-9,-,CASSRTGTNTGELFF
TRBJ1-3,TRBV30,-,CAWSGDSLSGNTIYF
TRBJ2-2,TRBV6-1,-,CASITTYTGELFF
TRBJ1-6,TRBV7-2,-,CASSFGQGQYHF
TRBJ2-7,TRBV19,-,CASSTRVGTKQYF
TRBJ1-2,TRBV27,-,CASFGQGPTMANYGYTF
TRBJ2-1,TRBV4-2,-,CASSQENRGGNEQFF
TRBJ1-1,TRBV6-6,once,CASSYSARTGNTEAFF
TRBJ2-7,TRBV27,-,CASRRAGAEGWDF
TRBJ2-3,TRBV5-1,-,CASSFSTSGGTDTQYF
TRBJ2-3,TRBV5-4,-,CASSVGGGRGLSTDTQYF
TRBJ2-7,TRBV5-8,-,CASKESPYEQYF
TRBJ1-1,TRBV7-9,once,CASRPDGVAEAFF
TRBJ2-4,TRBV4-3,-,CASSQVSDSLIQYF
TRBJ1-1,TRBV5-1,few,CASSSRDRGNTEAFF
TRBJ1-1,TRBV27,-,CASRRGAAEAFF
TRBJ2-7,TRBV27,once,CASSRVGYEQYF
TRBJ2-5,TRBV6-1,-,CASNRDRAETQYF
TRBJ2-6,TRBV18,once,CASSPEPRQGVAGANVLTF
TRBJ2-3,TRBV7-5,-,CVRSGTGLAGGDTQYF